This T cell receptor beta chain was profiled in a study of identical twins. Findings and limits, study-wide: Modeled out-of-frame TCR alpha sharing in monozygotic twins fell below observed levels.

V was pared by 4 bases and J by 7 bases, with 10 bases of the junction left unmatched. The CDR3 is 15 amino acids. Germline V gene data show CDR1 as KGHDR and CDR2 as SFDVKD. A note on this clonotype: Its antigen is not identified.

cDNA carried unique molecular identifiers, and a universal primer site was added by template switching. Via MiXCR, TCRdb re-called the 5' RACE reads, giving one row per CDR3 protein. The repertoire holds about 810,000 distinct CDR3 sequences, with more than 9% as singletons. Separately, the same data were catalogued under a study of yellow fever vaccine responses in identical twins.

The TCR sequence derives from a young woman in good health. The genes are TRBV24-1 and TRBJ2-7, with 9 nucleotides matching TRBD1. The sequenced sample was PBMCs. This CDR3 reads CATSESGTGKQEQYF. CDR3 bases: TGTGCCACCAGTGAGTCGGGGACAGGGAAGCAGGAGCAGTACTTC.